Sequencing of this TCR beta chain was carried out in a study of shared clonotypes between healthy human individuals. Study-level findings and limits: When compared with the clonotypes that were shared by all four sorted-subset donors, the non-shared clonotypes turned out to have lower generation probabilities. In general, naive subsets displayed greater estimated richness than memory subsets did. About 5% was the fraction of naive CD4 clonotypes found shared across several donors.

Trimming cost V 11 bases and J 3 bases, with 14 bases left between them. This CDR3 contains 13 residues. CDR1 is LNHDA, CDR2 SQIVND, per germline (reference sequence). Details on this clone: Its antigen is not known.

Replicate sorted-subset PCRs were loaded with 150 to 250 ng DNA, roughly 33,000 T cell genomes. Clones were sequenced by immunoSEQ multiplex PCR, and TCRdb holds only the in-frame ones, with some missing. The data contain about 1.1 million clones, approximately 75% of them singletons. The TCR was taken from a young man in good health. Some clones in this sample may be carry-over from other donors' samples. The source material was memory CD4+ T cells from PBMCs. Regarding subset: CD45RA-negative fraction. The chain recombines TRBV19 with TRBJ1-5, with unresolved D. CDR3 nucleotides: TGTGCCTCTAGAGGAAGTCCCAATCAGCCCCAGCATTTT. It specifies CASRGSPNQPQHF.